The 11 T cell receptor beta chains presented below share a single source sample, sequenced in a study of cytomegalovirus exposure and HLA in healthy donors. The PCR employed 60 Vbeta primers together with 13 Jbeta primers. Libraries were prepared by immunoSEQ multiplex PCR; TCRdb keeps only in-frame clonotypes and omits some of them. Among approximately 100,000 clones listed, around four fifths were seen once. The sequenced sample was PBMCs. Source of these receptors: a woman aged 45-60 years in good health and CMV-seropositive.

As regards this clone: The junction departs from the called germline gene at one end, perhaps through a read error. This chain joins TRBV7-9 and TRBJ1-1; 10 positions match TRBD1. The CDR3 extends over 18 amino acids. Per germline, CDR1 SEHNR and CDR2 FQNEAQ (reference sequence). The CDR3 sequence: CASILAGTGVKGDTEAFF. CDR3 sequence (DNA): TGTGCCAGCATCTTAGCCGGGACAGGGGTAAAAGGTGACACTGAAGCTTTCTTT.

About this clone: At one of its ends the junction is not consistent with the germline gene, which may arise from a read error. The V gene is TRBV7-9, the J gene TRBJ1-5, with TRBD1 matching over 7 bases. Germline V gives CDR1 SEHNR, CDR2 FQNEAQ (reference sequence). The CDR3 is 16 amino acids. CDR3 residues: CSSSLGQVVSNQPQHF. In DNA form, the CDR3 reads TGTTCCAGCAGCTTAGGACAGGTGGTGAGCAATCAGCCCCAGCATTTT. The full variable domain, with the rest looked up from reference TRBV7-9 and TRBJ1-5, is DTGVSQNPRHKITKRGQNVTFRCDPISEHNRLYWYRQTLGQGPEFLTYFQNEAQLEKSRLLSDRFSAERPKGSFSTLEIQRTEQGDSAMYLCSSSLGQVVSNQPQHFGDGTRLSIL.

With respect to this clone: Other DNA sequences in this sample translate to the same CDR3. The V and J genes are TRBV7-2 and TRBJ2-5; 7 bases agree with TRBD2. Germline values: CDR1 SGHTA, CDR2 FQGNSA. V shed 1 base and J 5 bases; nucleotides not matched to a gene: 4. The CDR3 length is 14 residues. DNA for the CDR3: TGTGCCAGCAGCTTAGGCCGCGGGAGTGAGACCCAGTACTTC. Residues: CASSLGRGSETQYF.

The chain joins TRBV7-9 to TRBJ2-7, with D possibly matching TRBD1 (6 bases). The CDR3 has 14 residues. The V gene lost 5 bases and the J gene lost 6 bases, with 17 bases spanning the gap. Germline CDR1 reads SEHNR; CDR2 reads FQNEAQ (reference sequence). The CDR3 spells CASSPRTDTGEQYF. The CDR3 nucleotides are TGTGCCAGCAGCCCTAGGACAGATACGGGCGAGCAGTACTTC.

The CDR3 DNA follows: TGTGCCAGCAGCTTTGGGCCACGGACTAATGAAAAACTGTTTTTT. It specifies CASSFGPRTNEKLFF. The J gene is TRBJ1-4, the V gene TRBV9, with D unresolved. The germline gives CDR1 SGDLS, CDR2 YYNGEE. The CDR3 spans 15 residues. V lost 4 bases and J 2 bases, leaving 12 bases between the germline ends.

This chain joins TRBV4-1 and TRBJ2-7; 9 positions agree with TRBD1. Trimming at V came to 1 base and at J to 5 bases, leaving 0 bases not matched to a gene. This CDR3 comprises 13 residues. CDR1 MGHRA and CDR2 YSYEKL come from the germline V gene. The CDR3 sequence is CASSQGQGDEQYF. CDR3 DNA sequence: TGCGCCAGCAGCCAAGGACAGGGGGACGAGCAGTACTTC.

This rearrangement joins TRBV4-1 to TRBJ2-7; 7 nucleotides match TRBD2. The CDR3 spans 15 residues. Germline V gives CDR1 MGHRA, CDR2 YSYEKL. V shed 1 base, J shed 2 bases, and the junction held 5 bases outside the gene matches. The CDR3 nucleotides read TGCGCCAGCAGCCAAGGGGCTAGCGGTACCTACGAGCAGTACTTC. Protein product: CASSQGASGTYEQYF.

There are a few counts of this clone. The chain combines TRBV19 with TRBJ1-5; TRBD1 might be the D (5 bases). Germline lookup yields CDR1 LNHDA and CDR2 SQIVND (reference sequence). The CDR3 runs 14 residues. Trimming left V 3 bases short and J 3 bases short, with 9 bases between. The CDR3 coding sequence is TGTGCCAGTAGTATTAGGGGAATCAATCAGCCCCAGCATTTT. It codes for CASSIRGINQPQHF.

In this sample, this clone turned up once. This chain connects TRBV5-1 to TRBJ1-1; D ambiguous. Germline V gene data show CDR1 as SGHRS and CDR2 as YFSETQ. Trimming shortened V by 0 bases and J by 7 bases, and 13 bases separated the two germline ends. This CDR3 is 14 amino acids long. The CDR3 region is CASSLGVGSGEAFF. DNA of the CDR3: TGCGCCAGCAGCTTGGGGGTAGGGAGCGGTGAAGCTTTCTTT.

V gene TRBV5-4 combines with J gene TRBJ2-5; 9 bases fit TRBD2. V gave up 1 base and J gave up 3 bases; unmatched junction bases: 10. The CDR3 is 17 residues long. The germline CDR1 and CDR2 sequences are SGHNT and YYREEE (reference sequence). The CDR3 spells CASSLKASGAGEETQYF. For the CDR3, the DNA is TGTGCCAGCAGCTTGAAGGCTAGCGGGGCAGGGGAAGAGACCCAGTACTTC. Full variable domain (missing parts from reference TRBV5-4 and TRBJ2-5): ETGVTQSPTHLIKTRGQQVTLRCSSQSGHNTVSWYQQALGQGPQFIFQYYREEENGRGNFPPRFSGLQFPNYSSELNVNALELDDSALYLCASSLKASGAGEETQYFGPGTRLLVL.

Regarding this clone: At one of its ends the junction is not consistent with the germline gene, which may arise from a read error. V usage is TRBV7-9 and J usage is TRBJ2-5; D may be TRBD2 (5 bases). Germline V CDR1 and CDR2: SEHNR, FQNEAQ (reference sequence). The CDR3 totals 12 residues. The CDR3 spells CSSSPTGETQYF. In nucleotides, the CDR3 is TGTTCCAGCAGCCCCACGGGGGAGACCCAGTACTTC.